Listed below are T cell receptor beta chains from one sample, sequenced in a study of graft-versus-host responses after intestinal transplantation. Profiling relied on immunoSEQ multiplex PCR, and the TCRdb table lists in-frame clones only, not all of them. Among some 41,000 clones, approximately 89% were seen once, and the ten largest hold approximately 6.9%. Sequencing was performed on PBMCs, taken less than 280 days after transplant. The receptors derive from a human patient who received an intestinal transplant, so some T cells may come from the graft donor. CDR3s include the opening cysteine and the closing phenylalanine or tryptophan. D genes are given only for firm matches. Only part of the rows carry a size: once, few, many, or a class if the clone is expanded.

CDR3	DNA	D	length	V	J	size
CASSQGRYSYEQYF	TGCGCCAGCAGCCAAGGGCGTTACTCCTACGAGCAGTACTTC	NA	14	TRBV4-1	TRBJ2-7	once
CASSIPRTGFDSPLHF	TGTGCCAGTAGTATCCCAAGGACAGGTTTTGATTCACCCCTCCACTTT	TRBD1	16	TRBV19	TRBJ1-6	few
CASSLAAPSYGYTF	TGTGCCAGCAGCTTGGCGGCGCCAAGCTATGGCTACACCTTC	NA	14	TRBV5-5	TRBJ1-2	NA
CASSEAPVVNTEAFF	TGTGCCAGCAGTGAAGCGCCGGTGGTGAACACTGAAGCTTTCTTT	NA	15	TRBV6-1	TRBJ1-1	NA
CASSGSGQYGYTF	TGTGCCAGCAGTGGGTCGGGACAATATGGCTACACCTTC	NA	13	TRBV2	TRBJ1-2	NA
CASSAPEATDTQYF	TGTGCCAGCAGCGCACCTGAGGCTACAGATACGCAGTATTTT	NA	14	TRBV11-3	TRBJ2-3	few
CASSPQGASEAFF	TGTGCCAGCAGCCCACAGGGGGCCTCTGAAGCTTTCTTT	TRBD1	13	TRBV5-4	TRBJ1-1	NA
CASSQARVARDSSGNTIYF	TGCGCCAGCAGCCAAGCAAGGGTTGCTCGGGACTCCTCTGGAAACACCATATATTTT	NA	19	TRBV4-1	TRBJ1-3	NA
CASSIDRREGGMNTEAFF	TGTGCCAGTAGTATAGATCGTAGGGAAGGGGGTATGAACACTGAAGCTTTCTTT	NA	18	TRBV19	TRBJ1-1	NA
CASSPGTSGGFGANVLTF	TGTGCCAGCAGCCCAGGGACTAGCGGGGGGTTTGGGGCCAACGTCCTGACTTTC	TRBD2	18	TRBV7-9	TRBJ2-6	NA
CASSAQDRGIKNTEAFF	TGTGCCAGCAGCGCCCAAGACAGGGGAATTAAGAACACTGAAGCTTTCTTT	TRBD1	17	TRBV5-5	TRBJ1-1	NA
CASSAASSIVNEQFF	TGCGCCAGCAGCGCCGCTAGTTCCATCGTAAATGAGCAGTTCTTC	NA	15	TRBV5-1	TRBJ2-1	NA
CASSSSGLVNNEQFF	TGTGCCAGCAGTTCCTCAGGGCTGGTAAACAATGAGCAGTTCTTC	NA	15	TRBV27	TRBJ2-1	NA
CASSQDAAQETQYF	TGTGCCAGCAGCCAAGATGCAGCGCAAGAGACCCAGTACTTC	NA	14	TRBV4-2	TRBJ2-5	NA
CASSGVALADTQYF	TGTGCCAGCAGTGGAGTGGCACTAGCGGATACGCAGTATTTT	TRBD2	14	TRBV2	TRBJ2-3	NA
CASSFVSDSPLHF	TGTGCCAGCAGTTTTGTTTCTGATTCACCCCTCCACTTT	NA	13	TRBV28	TRBJ1-6	once
CASSEVRRASQPQHF	TGTGCCAGCAGTGAAGTTCGCAGGGCTAGTCAGCCCCAGCATTTT	NA	15	TRBV2	TRBJ1-5	NA
CASSFLEDSQETQYF	TGTGCCAGCAGCTTTTTAGAGGACAGCCAAGAGACCCAGTACTTC	NA	15	TRBV7-9	TRBJ2-5	NA
CASSSGLEAFF	TGCGCCAGCAGTTCGGGGTTAGAAGCTTTCTTT	NA	11	TRBV10-1	TRBJ1-1	once
CASSQDGGGLYNEQFF	TGCGCCAGCAGCCAAGATGGCGGGGGCCTTTACAATGAGCAGTTCTTC	NA	16	TRBV4-1	TRBJ2-1	NA
CASSTGAGGAYEQYF	TGCGCCAGCAGCACCGGGGCCGGTGGGGCCTACGAGCAGTACTTC	NA	15	TRBV5-1	TRBJ2-7	NA
CASSFGREGEKLFF	TGTGCCAGCAGTTTTGGGCGGGAGGGGGAAAAACTGTTTTTT	NA	14	TRBV27	TRBJ1-4	NA
CASSEELTGRLFEAFF	TGTGCCAGCAGTGAAGAACTAACAGGGAGGTTGTTTGAAGCTTTCTTT	NA	16	TRBV2	TRBJ1-1	NA
CASSEFTQGNSPLHF	TGTGCCAGCAGCGAGTTCACACAGGGGAATTCACCCCTCCACTTT	TRBD1	15	TRBV6-5	TRBJ1-6	NA
CASSLLDRSADTQYF	TGTGCCAGCAGTTTATTGGACAGGTCTGCAGATACGCAGTATTTT	TRBD1	15	TRBV28	TRBJ2-3	NA
CAWSPLNAYSNQPQHF	TGTGCCTGGAGCCCACTCAACGCCTATAGCAATCAGCCCCAGCATTTT	NA	16	TRBV30	TRBJ1-5	NA
CASRPDRSHADTQYF	TGCGCCAGCAGACCGGACCGGTCGCACGCAGATACGCAGTATTTT	NA	15	TRBV5-1	TRBJ2-3	NA
CASSPLAGGYNEQFF	TGTGCCAGCAGCCCTCTAGCGGGGGGTTACAATGAGCAGTTCTTC	TRBD2	15	TRBV7-7	TRBJ2-1	NA
CASSADRGRGGELFF	TGTGCCAGCAGCGCCGACAGGGGACGGGGCGGGGAGCTGTTTTTT	TRBD1	15	TRBV9	TRBJ2-2	NA
CASHGQPQETQYF	TGTGCCAGTCATGGGCAGCCTCAAGAGACCCAGTACTTC	NA	13	TRBV19	TRBJ2-5	NA
CASSPGTGGGEQFF	TGTGCCAGCAGCCCCGGGACAGGGGGCGGTGAGCAGTTCTTC	TRBD1	14	TRBV11-1	TRBJ2-1	NA
CASSGGQATNEKLFF	TGCGCCAGCAGCGGGGGACAGGCAACTAATGAAAAACTGTTTTTT	TRBD1	15	TRBV10-1	TRBJ1-4	NA
CSTPYNEQFF	TGCAGCACACCCTACAATGAGCAGTTCTTC	NA	10	TRBV29-1	TRBJ2-1	once
CASSLGTYEQYF	TGTGCCAGCAGTCTGGGAACCTACGAGCAGTACTTC	NA	12	TRBV6-5	TRBJ2-7	NA
CASSKVQRTYGYTF	TGTGCCAGCAGCAAAGTACAGAGAACCTATGGCTACACCTTC	NA	14	TRBV21-1	TRBJ1-2	NA
CASSYAGKYNYGYTF	TGTGCCAGCAGTTACGCAGGGAAATATAACTATGGCTACACCTTC	NA	15	TRBV6-5	TRBJ1-2	once
CASSPQGNRYQPQHF	TGTGCCAGCTCACCACAGGGCAATAGATATCAGCCCCAGCATTTT	NA	15	TRBV18	TRBJ1-5	NA
CASRGDTQYF	TGTGCCAGCAGGGGGGATACGCAGTATTTT	NA	10	TRBV25-1	TRBJ2-3	NA
CASSPEGQNNSPLHF	TGTGCCAGCAGCCCGGAGGGACAGAATAATTCACCCCTCCACTTT	TRBD1	15	TRBV7-9	TRBJ1-6	NA